Listed below are T cell receptor beta chains from one sample, sequenced in a study of blood T cell repertoires in COVID-19. Sequencing used immunoSEQ multiplex PCR; TCRdb keeps in-frame clones, though not all of them. The data hold about 170,000 clones, with around 82% observed a single time. The sample comprised peripheral blood. The receptors shown here come from a man between 65 and 80 years old with active or convalescent COVID-19. Both conserved end residues are part of each CDR3. A D gene is named only where the DNA matches it firmly. Size is stated for part of the rows, as once, few or many counts, or as a class when the clone is expanded.

D	length	size	J	V	CDR3	DNA
TRBD2	18	-	TRBJ2-3	TRBV14	CASSYRRLAGGRTDTQYF	TGTGCCAGCAGCTACCGGCGTCTAGCGGGAGGGAGAACAGATACGCAGTATTTT
TRBD2	15	-	TRBJ2-5	TRBV6-5	CASSDTSGGGETQYF	TGTGCCAGCAGCGACACTAGCGGGGGTGGGGAGACCCAGTACTTC
TRBD1	19	-	TRBJ2-4	TRBV19	CASSIGREDRGRDKNIQYF	TGTGCCAGTAGTATAGGTAGGGAGGACAGGGGGCGAGACAAAAACATTCAGTACTTC
TRBD2	16	once	TRBJ2-5	TRBV5-4	CASSLDTSGGRETQYF	TGTGCCAGCAGTTTGGATACTAGCGGGGGGCGAGAGACCCAGTACTTC
TRBD1	15	-	TRBJ1-5	TRBV2	CASSRDRGNHQPQHF	TGTGCCAGCAGTAGGGACAGGGGAAACCATCAGCCCCAGCATTTT
-	15	-	TRBJ1-1	TRBV6-2/TRBV6-3	CASSTAGTQRTEAFF	TGTGCCAGCAGTACCGCCGGGACACAGAGGACTGAAGCTTTCTTT
TRBD1	15	-	TRBJ1-5	TRBV6-5	CASSLRQGIHQPQHF	TGTGCCAGCAGTCTACGACAGGGGATCCATCAGCCCCAGCATTTT
-	14	once	TRBJ2-5	TRBV6-2/TRBV6-3	CASSYPTRAETQYF	TGTGCCAGCAGTTACCCTACTAGAGCAGAGACCCAGTACTTC
-	14	-	TRBJ1-1	TRBV2	CASSQVLLNTEAFF	TGTGCCAGCAGTCAGGTCCTGTTGAACACTGAAGCTTTCTTT
-	14	-	TRBJ2-5	TRBV28	CASSLQTGQETQYF	TGTGCCAGCAGTTTACAGACGGGACAAGAGACCCAGTACTTC
-	15	-	TRBJ2-5	TRBV5-1	CASSLAVQRGETQYF	TGCGCCAGCAGCTTGGCCGTCCAAAGAGGGGAGACCCAGTACTTC
TRBD2	15	-	TRBJ2-7	TRBV16	CASSQWTSGKGEQYF	TGTGCCAGCAGCCAGTGGACTAGCGGGAAGGGTGAGCAGTACTTC
-	11	-	TRBJ1-2	TRBV10-1	CASVDFYGYTF	TGCGCCAGCGTTGACTTCTATGGCTACACCTTC
TRBD1	15	once	TRBJ1-1	TRBV4-3	CASSERDRMNTEAFF	TGCGCCAGCAGCGAACGGGACAGGATGAACACTGAAGCTTTCTTT
-	14	-	TRBJ2-7	TRBV10-2	CASRQQVPTVEQYF	TGCGCCAGCCGACAACAGGTTCCTACGGTCGAGCAGTACTTC
TRBD1	15	-	TRBJ2-7	TRBV18	CASSSGTANSYEQYF	TGTGCCAGCTCATCAGGGACAGCAAACTCCTACGAGCAGTACTTC
TRBD2	14	-	TRBJ2-3	TRBV5-5	CASSFAGGTDTQYF	TGTGCCAGCAGCTTTGCGGGAGGCACAGATACGCAGTATTTT
TRBD1	13	-	TRBJ1-1	TRBV10-2	CASMDRGDTEAFF	TGCGCCAGCATGGACAGGGGGGACACTGAAGCTTTCTTT
-	16	-	TRBJ2-5	TRBV28	CASSGGSRRRQETQYF	TGTGCCAGCAGTGGGGGGAGTAGACGCAGGCAAGAGACCCAGTACTTC
TRBD1	14	-	TRBJ2-7	TRBV7-2	CASSWGTGSGEQYF	TGTGCCAGCAGCTGGGGGACAGGGTCGGGGGAGCAGTACTTC
TRBD1	15	once	TRBJ1-2	TRBV7-8	CASSSGTGGNYGYTF	TGTGCCAGCAGCTCCGGGACAGGGGGGAACTATGGCTACACCTTC
TRBD1	14	once	TRBJ2-7	TRBV2	CASSRTGLIHEQYF	TGTGCCAGCAGCAGGACAGGGTTGATCCACGAGCAGTACTTC